The 9 T cell receptor beta chains in this list originate from one sample, sequenced in a study of blood T cell repertoires in COVID-19 (dated by TCRdb to the early 2020s). Receptor amplification or capture employed the immunoSEQ multiplex PCR assay. TCRdb's version of the immuneACCESS table is confined to in-frame rearrangements and falls short of the full clone set. An unresolved V gene accounts for under half of the shortfall where checked; the remainder is of unknown origin. Present in this sample are over 200,000 clones, around 85% of which were seen just once. The top ten hold around 19% of the sample. Sequences were obtained from PBMCs or T cells enriched from blood (not recorded which). The receptors stem from a man aged 35 to 55 who had recovered from COVID-19.

This sequence joins TRBV19 and TRBJ2-7, with D unclear. Germline V CDR1 and CDR2: LNHDA, SQIVND (reference sequence). This CDR3 contains 11 residues. The V and J ends lost 6 bases and 4 bases respectively, with 7 bases between them. CDR3 sequence (DNA): TGTGCCAGTAGCGTCGGTTACGAGCAGTACTTC. Residues: CASSVGYEQYF.

The chain is built from TRBV7-2 and TRBJ1-4; D gene unclear. V dropped 6 bases and J dropped 4 bases, with 15 bases sitting between them. This CDR3 region has 15 residues. CDR1 is SGHTA, CDR2 FQGNSA, per germline. The CDR3 sequence: CASSSSGGFNEKLFF. The CDR3 DNA sequence: TGTGCCAGCAGTTCCTCCGGCGGATTTAATGAAAAACTGTTTTTT.

The chain links TRBV28 to TRBJ1-1, with no clear D. The CDR3 has 12 residues. Germline V lookup: CDR1 MDHEN, CDR2 SYDVKM. V lost 6 bases and J lost 0, with 5 bases in between. The CDR3 DNA reads as TGTGCCAGCAGCCAGATGAACACTGAAGCTTTCTTT. Its protein product is CASSQMNTEAFF.

Regarding this clone: This specimen includes other DNA sequences encoding the same CDR3. This chain uses TRBV30 with TRBJ1-2; weak D call: TRBD1 (5 bases). The germline V and J ends were trimmed by 0 bases and 5 bases, with 7 bases remaining between them. This CDR3 is 12 amino acids long. In germline, CDR1 is GTSNPN, CDR2 SVGIG (reference sequence). CDR3 DNA: TGTGCCTGGAGTGTGGGGGGGTATGGCTACACCTTC. Translation gives CAWSVGGYGYTF.

This clone has just one count. The chain recombines TRBV29-1 with TRBJ2-3; D possibly corresponds to TRBD2 (7 bases). V lost 6 bases, J lost 2 bases, and 15 bases lay in between. The CDR3 loop spans 14 amino acids. The germline gives CDR1 SQVTM, CDR2 ANQGSEA. In nucleotides, the CDR3 is TGCAGCGTCGGATCAGGGGACTACACAGATACGCAGTATTTT. Protein: CSVGSGDYTDTQYF.

V is TRBV7-8 and J is TRBJ2-7; the match to TRBD2 covers 9 bases. Germline V lookup: CDR1 SGHVS, CDR2 FQNEAQ. V was clipped by 3 bases and J by 6 bases; unmatched bases: 9. CDR3 length: 15 residues. CDR3 sequence (DNA): TGTGCCAGCAGCTTGGGGGGCGGGAGGGCCCCCGAGCAGTACTTC. Translated, it gives CASSLGGGRAPEQYF.

The chain combines TRBV19 with TRBJ2-1; 9 bases map to TRBD1. Germline CDR1 reads LNHDA; CDR2 reads SQIVND (reference sequence). Trimming took 1 base from V and 3 from J; bases not matched to a gene: 4. The CDR3 spans 16 residues. For the CDR3, the DNA is TGTGCCAGTAGTATAGGTGAGGGACAGGGCTACAATGAGCAGTTCTTC. It is translated as CASSIGEGQGYNEQFF.

J is TRBJ2-4 and V is TRBV5-6, with TRBD1 matching 11 bases. Germline loops: CDR1 SGHDT, CDR2 YYEEEE. CDR3 length: 15 residues. J gave up 7 bases and V 3 bases, and 6 bases lay outside the gene matches. The CDR3 nucleotides are TGTGCCAGCAGCTCCGGGACAGGGGGTTGGAACATTCAGTACTTC. Translating gives CASSSGTGGWNIQYF.

This clone was seen repeatedly, ten times or more. The genes are TRBV29-1 and TRBJ1-5, with D perhaps matching TRBD1 (6 bases). V was pared by 3 bases and J by 7 bases, with 22 bases between. There are 16 residues in the CDR3. Germline V lookup: CDR1 SQVTM, CDR2 ANQGSEA. The CDR3 bases are TGCAGCGTTGACTCCTGGGACAAGGGAACGGGGCAGCCCCAGCATTTT. Residues: CSVDSWDKGTGQPQHF.